This entry is about one T cell receptor beta chain. Antigen: not known. These data come from a study of cytomegalovirus exposure and HLA in healthy donors. PCR involved 60 Vbeta and 13 Jbeta primers. Clones were sequenced by immunoSEQ multiplex PCR, and TCRdb holds only the in-frame ones, with some missing. The sample has around 90,000 clones; approximately 77% are singletons. Points from the study as a whole: It was fewer than 200 TCR beta chains that were listed as cytomegalovirus-associated. A later analysis appeared to link common viral pathogens to several of the most significant clusters. Reports indicate that TCR beta sequences accurately predicted the HLA-A and HLA-B alleles of most subjects.

The V gene end was trimmed by 0 bases and the J gene end by 12 bases; junction bases not matched to a gene: 6. The CDR3 has 15 amino acids. Germline V gene sequence: CDR1 MNHEY, CDR2 SMNVEV (reference sequence). CMV serostatus was not recorded for this donor. The chain recombines TRBV27 with TRBJ2-1; 12 nucleotides match TRBD2. The source of this sequence is a human donor in good health. Material for sequencing was PBMCs. Written as DNA, the CDR3 is TGTGCCAGCAGTTTATCGGCTAGCGGGAGGGGGGTGCAGTTCTTC. It codes for CASSLSASGRGVQFF.